The 14 T cell receptor beta chains in this list originate from one sample, sequenced in a study of molecular identifiers for immune sequencing clone quantification. TCRdb ran MiXCR on the PCR reads and lists one entry per CDR3 protein. The sample holds some 650,000 distinct CDR3 sequences; 20% are singletons and the top ten take 0.85% to 0.9%. Sequencing was done on a sample of naive CD8+ T cells from blood, with Jurkat cell RNA spiked in. Stated subset: FACS-sorted CD8+CD4-CCR7+CD45RA+ naive T cells. These receptors came from a human donor in good health. Some libraries in this study had Jurkat cell RNA spiked in.

With regard to this clonotype: This may be a read error, as it is one base from a much larger clone. The rearrangement uses TRBV7-9 and TRBJ2-3, with 12 nucleotides matching TRBD2. From germline, CDR1 is SEHNR and CDR2 FQNEAQ (reference sequence). The CDR3 is 19 amino acids. The CDR3 DNA follows: TGTGCCGGCAGCTTTCCCAGTCTTATCCTAGCGGGGGGGCTAGATACGCAGTATTTT. Translating gives CAGSFPSLILAGGLDTQYF.

The chain joins TRBV5-6 to TRBJ2-6; no clear D. Trimming pared 4 bases from V and 0 bases from J, leaving 8 bases between. Looked up from germline, CDR1 is SGHDT and CDR2 is YYEEEE. The CDR3 is 15 residues long. CDR3 sequence reads: CASSLFASGANVLTF. DNA of the CDR3: TGTGCCAGCAGCCTGTTTGCCTCTGGGGCCAACGTCCTGACTTTC. The entire variable domain, with the rest obtained from reference TRBV5-6 and TRBJ2-6, is as follows: DAGVTQSPTHLIKTRGQQVTLRCSPKSGHDTVSWYQQALGQGPQFIFQYYEEEERQRGNFPDRFSGHQFPNYSSELNVNALLLGDSALYLCASSLFASGANVLTFGAGSRLTVL.

This clonotype has a handful of counts. The rearrangement uses TRBV29-1 and TRBJ2-7; the D gene is possibly TRBD1 (6 bases). Per the germline V gene, CDR1 is SQVTM and CDR2 is ANQGSEA. V was trimmed by 2 bases and J by 3 bases, leaving 17 bases between them. The CDR3 is 15 amino acids. In DNA, the CDR3 is TGCAGCGTTGAATGGGCAGCAGGGGCCGACTACGAGCAGTACTTC. As protein: CSVEWAAGADYEQYF.

The V gene is TRBV6-1, the J gene TRBJ1-2, with 8 nucleotides matching TRBD1. This CDR3 is built from 16 residues. CDR1 and CDR2 from the germline V gene are MNHNS and SASEGT. With V trimmed by 6 bases and J by 4 bases, 13 bases remained unmatched. In DNA form, the CDR3 reads TGTGCCAGCAGACAGGCAAGAACAGGGGGTCTCTATGGCTACACCTTC. Translating it yields CASRQARTGGLYGYTF.

Many counts were recorded for this clonotype. The chain has TRBV7-9 and TRBJ2-7; D call uncertain. The CDR3 runs to 13 residues. Germline CDR1 SEHNR, CDR2 FQNEAQ (reference sequence). V shed 5 bases and J shed 5 bases, with 13 bases lying between them. The CDR3 region has the DNA TGTGCCAGCAGCGACCCCAACAGCAACGAGCAGTACTTC. This gives the protein CASSDPNSNEQYF.

This clonotype occurred many times. The rearrangement uses TRBV9 and TRBJ2-2, with D uncertain. Germline assignment: CDR1 SGDLS and CDR2 YYNGEE. This CDR3 spans 14 amino acids. With 0 bases removed from V and 3 bases from J, the gap between germline ends came to 6 bases. The DNA for the CDR3 is TGTGCCAGCAGCGTAGACGGAGACACCGGGGAGCTGTTTTTT. Its translation is CASSVDGDTGELFF.

This clonotype appeared many times. V gene TRBV5-5 combines with J gene TRBJ2-6; no clear D gene. Trimming pared 2 bases from V and 0 bases from J, leaving 6 bases between. This CDR3 has 15 amino acids. Looked up from germline, CDR1 is SGHKS and CDR2 is YYEKEE (reference sequence). For the CDR3, the DNA is TGTGCCAGCAGCTTTGAGGTCTCTGGGGCCAACGTCCTGACTTTC. This encodes CASSFEVSGANVLTF. Complete variable domain (other parts from reference TRBV5-5 and TRBJ2-6): DAGVTQSPTHLIKTRGQQVTLRCSPISGHKSVSWYQQVLGQGPQFIFQYYEKEERGRGNFPDRFSARQFPNYSSELNVNALLLGDSALYLCASSFEVSGANVLTFGAGSRLTVL.

This clonotype was seen more than once but under ten times. This rearrangement joins TRBV28 to TRBJ1-1; D perhaps matches TRBD1 (5 bases). Per the germline V gene, CDR1 is MDHEN and CDR2 is SYDVKM. This CDR3 has 14 residues. The V gene lost 4 bases and the J gene lost 3 bases, with 12 bases spanning the gap. DNA for the CDR3: TGTGCCAGCAGTTGGGACGGGGGGGACACTGAAGCTTTCTTT. This codes for CASSWDGGDTEAFF.

The sample holds many counts of this clonotype. The CDR3 is CSASLSKGSGTEAFF. CDR3 bases: TGCAGTGCTAGCCTGTCGAAGGGGTCGGGCACTGAAGCTTTCTTT. The chain combines TRBV20-1 with TRBJ1-1, with D perhaps TRBD1 (5 bases). The CDR3 spans 15 residues. V lost 3 bases to trimming and J lost 4 bases, with 18 bases between them. CDR1 DFQATT and CDR2 SNEGSKA come from the germline V gene (reference sequence).

V is TRBV6-5 and J is TRBJ1-2; TRBD1 agrees at 11 bases. Per germline, CDR1 MNHEY and CDR2 SVGAGI. There are 14 residues in the CDR3. V lost 3 bases to trimming and J lost 7 bases; unmatched junction nucleotides: 4. DNA of the CDR3: TGTGCCAGCAGTTATAAGGACAGGGGGCTTGGCTACACCTTC. Translated: CASSYKDRGLGYTF.

This clonotype appeared a few times. The V call is TRBV5-6, the J call TRBJ1-2, with 8 nucleotides matching TRBD1. The germline gives CDR1 SGHDT, CDR2 YYEEEE. CDR3 length: 15 residues. V lost 0 bases and J lost 6; bases outside the gene matches: 7. Here the CDR3 reads CASSLGQGPGHGYTF. The CDR3 nucleotides are TGTGCCAGCAGCTTGGGACAGGGGCCGGGTCATGGCTACACCTTC.

The chain links TRBV19 to TRBJ1-1; D unclear. Trimming removed 9 bases at V and 1 base at J, with 15 bases between. Germline V CDR1 and CDR2: LNHDA, SQIVND (reference sequence). The CDR3 has 14 amino acids. CDR3 DNA sequence: TGTGCCAGCCGTTCGGGGTGGGGGAACACTGAAGCTTTCTTT. It codes for CASRSGWGNTEAFF.

This clonotype was counted at least ten times. V and J are TRBV5-6 and TRBJ2-6, with D possibly being TRBD2 (5 bases). V was pared by 0 bases and J by 3 bases, with 7 bases between. The CDR3 runs to 15 residues. The germline V gene encodes CDR1 SGHDT and CDR2 YYEEEE. CDR3 sequence: CASSLAGGGANVLTF. CDR3 coding DNA: TGTGCCAGCAGCTTGGCAGGAGGTGGGGCCAACGTCCTGACTTTC.

This clonotype appeared a few times. The V call is TRBV4-2, the J call TRBJ2-1; 9 bases are a match to TRBD2. CDR1 and CDR2 from the germline V gene are LGHNA and YNFKEQ. The CDR3 is 15 amino acids. The ends lost 0 bases at V and 7 bases at J; junction bases unmatched: 4. CDR3 amino acids: CASSQELAGRNEQFF. In nucleotides, the CDR3 is TGTGCCAGCAGCCAAGAGCTAGCGGGAAGGAATGAGCAGTTCTTC.